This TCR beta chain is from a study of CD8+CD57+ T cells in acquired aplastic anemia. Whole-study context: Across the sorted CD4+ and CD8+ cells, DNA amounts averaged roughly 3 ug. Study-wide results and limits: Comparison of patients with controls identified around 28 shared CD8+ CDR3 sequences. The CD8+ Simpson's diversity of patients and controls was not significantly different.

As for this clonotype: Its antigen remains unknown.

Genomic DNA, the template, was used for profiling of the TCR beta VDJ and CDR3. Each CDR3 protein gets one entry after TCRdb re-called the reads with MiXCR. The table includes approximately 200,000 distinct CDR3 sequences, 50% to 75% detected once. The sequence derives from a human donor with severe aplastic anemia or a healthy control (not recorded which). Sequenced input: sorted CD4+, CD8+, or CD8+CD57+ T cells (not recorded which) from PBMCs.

The CDR3 nucleotides read TGTGCCAGCAGCTTAAGGGGGGTCTACAATGAGCAGTTCTTC. Translating gives CASSLRGVYNEQFF. This chain links TRBV7-6 with TRBJ2-1; D possibly matches TRBD1 or TRBD2 (6 bases each). Between the trimmed V and J ends, which lost 2 bases and 3 bases, there was a span of 8 bases. The CDR3 runs 14 residues. The germline V gene has CDR1 SGHVS and CDR2 FNYEAQ.